This TCR beta chain is drawn from a study of cytomegalovirus exposure and HLA in healthy donors. The PCR used 60 Vbeta and 13 Jbeta primers. Profiled with immunoSEQ multiplex PCR; TCRdb holds only in-frame clones, not every one. This sample yields some 200,000 clones, of which over 65% are seen a single time; 0.63% belongs to the top ten. Germline V gene sequence: CDR1 MDHEN, CDR2 SYDVKM. The CDR3 totals 14 residues. Deletions cut 4 bases from V and 1 base from J, with 11 bases between. The sequence was obtained from a young man in good health and CMV-seronegative. The V and J genes are TRBV28 and TRBJ2-7; no clear D. Sequenced material: PBMCs. DNA for the CDR3: TGTGCCAGCAGTTCTCCCTCGGTTTCCTACGAGCAGTACTTC. Amino acid sequence: CASSSPSVSYEQYF. Full variable domain (outside the CDR3, taken from reference TRBV28 and TRBJ2-7): DVKVTQSSRYLVKRTGEKVFLECVQDMDHENMFWYRQDPGLGLRLIYFSYDVKMKEKGDIPEGYSVSREKKERFSLILESASTNQTSMYLCASSSPSVSYEQYFGPGTRLTVT.